Detailed here is one T cell receptor (beta chain). Its antigen is as yet unknown. These data come from a study of OX40 agonist ivuxolimab in advanced cancers. Study information: Antecedent anti-PD-1, anti-PD-L1 or anti-CTLA-4 therapy was permissible, with about 39% having received some. Study results and limitations: Patients who responded partially at 0.1-3.0 mg/kg showed clonal expansion ranking among the lowest. Clonal expansion from baseline to week 6 occurred in both CD4+ and CD8+ T cells. Also showing low normalized T-cell clonal expansion were some of the nonresponders.

The CDR3 has 13 residues. The method was immunoSEQ multiplex PCR; TCRdb's version includes in-frame clones alone and lacks a portion of them. The sample carries roughly 48,000 clones, 83% recorded once. The source of this sequence is an adult with an advanced solid tumor such as melanoma, head and neck, liver or kidney cancer. Sequencing was performed on CD4+ or CD8+ T cells sorted from blood, taken in a trial of the OX40 agonist ivuxolimab. The chain uses TRBV21-1 and TRBJ2-7. TRBV21-1 is a pseudogene. CDR3 coding DNA: TGTGCCAGCAGCAAACGGGGCCTCTACGAGCAGTACTTC. It is translated as CASSKRGLYEQYF.